This T cell receptor (beta chain) is drawn from a study of cytomegalovirus exposure and HLA in healthy donors. Study-wide results and limits: An analysis that was carried out later associated fewer than 20,000 TCR beta sequences with HLA alleles at 0.05 false discovery rate. In a later analysis, parvovirus B19, influenza, CMV and Epstein-Barr virus appeared linked to several top co-occurrence clusters. The dataset shows that most TCR sequences were rare, while some public TCRs occurred in many donors.

The PCR contained 60 Vbeta and 13 Jbeta primers. Sequencing was performed with immunoSEQ multiplex PCR; in TCRdb, only in-frame clones are kept and a portion is missing. The sample carries some 150,000 clones, 65% to 85% recorded once. As regards this clone: Its antigen is undetermined.

V was shortened by 11 bases and J by 6 bases, with 17 bases between the two germline ends. This CDR3 region has 12 residues. Germline assignment: CDR1 WSHSY and CDR2 SAAADI. This sequence originates from a man aged 50-60 years in good health and CMV-seronegative. This sequence joins TRBV10-2 and TRBJ2-7, with D possibly TRBD2 on 7 matching bases. The source material was PBMCs. This CDR3 reads CAATGGRSEQYF. CDR3 DNA sequence: TGCGCCGCAACCGGGGGGCGTTCCGAGCAGTACTTC.